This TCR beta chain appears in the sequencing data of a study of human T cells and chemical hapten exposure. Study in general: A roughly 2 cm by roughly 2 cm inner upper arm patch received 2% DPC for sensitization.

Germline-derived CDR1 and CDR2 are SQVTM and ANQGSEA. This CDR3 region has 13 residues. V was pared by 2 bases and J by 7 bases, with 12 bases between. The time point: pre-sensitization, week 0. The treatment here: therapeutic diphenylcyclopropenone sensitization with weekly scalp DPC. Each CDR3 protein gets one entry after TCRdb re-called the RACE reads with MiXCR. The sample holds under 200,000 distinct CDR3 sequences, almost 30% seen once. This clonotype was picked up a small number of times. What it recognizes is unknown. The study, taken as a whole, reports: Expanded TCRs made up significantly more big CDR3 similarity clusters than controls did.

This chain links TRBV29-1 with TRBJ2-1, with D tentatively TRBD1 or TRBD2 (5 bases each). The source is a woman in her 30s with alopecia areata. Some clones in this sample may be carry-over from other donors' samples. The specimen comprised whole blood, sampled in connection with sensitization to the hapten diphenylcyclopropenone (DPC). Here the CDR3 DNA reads TGCAGCGTTGAAATTAGCGAGGGGAATGAGCAGTTCTTC. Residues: CSVEISEGNEQFF.